The 14 T cell receptor beta chains below were found in one sample sequenced in a study of PD-1 blockade in mismatch repair-deficient tumors. Using immunoSEQ multiplex PCR, the repertoire was profiled, and TCRdb retains in-frame clones only, with some absent. The sample has fewer than 100,000 clones; over 75% are singletons. The sample here was peripheral blood, taken 12 weeks after starting pembrolizumab. The receptors here all came from an adult with mismatch repair-deficient cancer.

This rearrangement joins TRBV7-2 to TRBJ1-3, with D perhaps TRBD1 (5 bases). Germline V gene lookup returns CDR1 SGHTA and CDR2 FQGNSA. The CDR3 loop spans 15 amino acids. V gave up 7 bases and J gave up 5 bases, with 18 bases separating them. CDR3: CASTHAGARRNTIYF. The CDR3 DNA is TGTGCCAGCACCCACGCCGGGGCGCGGAGAAACACCATATATTTT.

The chain combines TRBV6-5 with TRBJ2-7; D possibly uses TRBD1 or TRBD2 (5 bases each). Between the trimmed V and J ends, which lost 2 bases and 2 bases, there was a span of 13 bases. Germline V gives CDR1 MNHEY, CDR2 SVGAGI. This CDR3 spans 15 amino acids. CDR3 loop: CASSYEGTKAYEQYF. Here the CDR3 DNA reads TGTGCCAGCAGTTACGAAGGGACGAAGGCCTACGAGCAGTACTTC.

The genes are TRBV5-6 and TRBJ1-4; 7 nucleotides agree with TRBD1. J was trimmed by 4 bases and V by 3 bases; bases with no gene match: 6. Per germline, CDR1 SGHDT and CDR2 YYEEEE. The CDR3 covers 15 residues. For the CDR3, the DNA is TGTGCCAGCAGCTGGACCGGGACAGTTAATGAAAAACTGTTTTTT. This encodes CASSWTGTVNEKLFF.

This chain uses TRBV14 with TRBJ1-2, with D uncertain. The V gene lost 0 bases and the J gene lost 4 bases, with 15 bases spanning the gap. The germline gives CDR1 SGHDN, CDR2 FVKESK. CDR3 size: 16 residues. CDR3 DNA sequence: TGTGCCAGCAGCCAAGATTTAGCCATCTTCACCTATGGCTACACCTTC. Its protein is CASSQDLAIFTYGYTF.

The gene calls are TRBV11-2 and TRBJ2-2, with D possibly matching TRBD1 (5 bases). This CDR3 region has 15 residues. V was pared by 0 bases and J by 2 bases, with 7 bases between. CDR1 is SGHAT, CDR2 FQNNGV, per germline. The CDR3 coding sequence is TGTGCCAGCAGCTTAGACAGGGTTAACACCGGGGAGCTGTTTTTT. It specifies CASSLDRVNTGELFF.

The chain couples TRBV10-2 to TRBJ1-1; maybe TRBD1 (6 bases). Germline V lookup: CDR1 WSHSY, CDR2 SAAADI. The V and J ends lost 10 bases and 4 bases respectively, with 16 bases between them. The CDR3 spans 13 residues. The chain's CDR3 is CATRPGGGTEAFF. The CDR3 region has the DNA TGCGCCACCCGACCGGGAGGGGGCACTGAAGCTTTCTTT.

This clone came up a few times. The chain recombines TRBV6-4 with TRBJ2-3; a weak D match, TRBD2 (6 bases). Trimming took off 1 base at V and 2 bases at J, with 10 bases between the two ends. Germline CDR1 reads MRHNA; CDR2 reads SNTAGT. This CDR3 has 15 amino acids. The CDR3 sequence: CASSDLGGDTDTQYF. The CDR3 DNA sequence: TGTGCCAGCAGTGACTTGGGCGGGGACACAGATACGCAGTATTTT.

This rearrangement joins TRBV11-2 to TRBJ2-7; 10 bases line up with TRBD1. After removal of 5 bases from V and 4 bases from J, the junction contained 8 bases not matched to a gene. Germline CDR1 and CDR2: SGHAT and FQNNGV. The CDR3 has 15 amino acids. This chain's CDR3 is CASSLVAGQGYEQYF. As DNA, the CDR3 is TGTGCCAGCAGCCTCGTGGCGGGACAGGGGTACGAGCAGTACTTC.

This sequence joins TRBV9 and TRBJ2-1; tentatively, D is TRBD1 (6 bases). The germline V gene encodes CDR1 SGDLS and CDR2 YYNGEE. With 1 base removed from V and 9 bases from J, the gap between germline ends came to 23 bases. This CDR3 has 17 amino acids. This CDR3 reads CASSVNQQGGTQGEQFF. In DNA, the CDR3 is TGTGCCAGCAGCGTAAACCAACAGGGTGGGACACAGGGTGAGCAGTTCTTC.

V gene TRBV25-1 combines with J gene TRBJ1-2; D is uncertain. Germline CDR1 and CDR2: MGHDK and SYGVNS. The V and J ends lost 2 bases and 7 bases respectively, with 11 bases between them. The CDR3 is 13 residues long. The DNA for the CDR3 is TGTGCCAGCAGTGAAGACCCGACGCTTGGCTACACCTTC. Protein sequence: CASSEDPTLGYTF.

The chain has TRBV25-1 and TRBJ2-3; D uncertain. V lost 3 bases, J lost 2 bases, and 3 bases lay in between. The germline V gene has CDR1 MGHDK and CDR2 SYGVNS. CDR3 length equals 12 residues. The CDR3 region is CASSDFTDTQYF. The CDR3 DNA reads TGTGCCAGCAGTGACTTCACAGATACGCAGTATTTT.

This chain joins TRBV7-6 and TRBJ2-1, with D possibly being TRBD2 (6 bases). Germline CDR1 and CDR2: SGHVS and FNYEAQ. This CDR3 is 16 amino acids long. V was shortened by 3 bases and J by 0 bases, with 12 bases between the two germline ends. The DNA for the CDR3 is TGTGCCAGCAGCTTCAGGGACTCAAACTCCTACAATGAGCAGTTCTTC. Amino acids: CASSFRDSNSYNEQFF. Combining the CDR3 with reference TRBV7-6 and TRBJ2-1 gives the whole variable domain GAGVSQSPRYKVTKRGQDVALRCDPISGHVSLYWYRQALGQGPEFLTYFNYEAQQDKSGLPNDRFSAERPEGSISTLTIQRTEQRDSAMYRCASSFRDSNSYNEQFFGPGTRLTVL.

In this sample, this clone turned up a few times. The chain uses TRBV7-9 and TRBJ1-1; D gene ambiguous. Deletions cut 7 bases from V and 2 bases from J, with 5 bases between. Germline V CDR1 and CDR2: SEHNR, FQNEAQ (reference sequence). This CDR3 has 11 amino acids. The DNA of the CDR3 is TGTGCCAGCACAGCCAACACTGAAGCTTTCTTT. It specifies CASTANTEAFF.

The chain uses TRBV9 and TRBJ1-4; possible D gene TRBD1, 5 bases. Trimming stripped 0 bases from V and 8 bases from J, with 11 bases between. The CDR3 runs 14 residues. Germline loops: CDR1 SGDLS, CDR2 YYNGEE. The DNA of the CDR3 is TGTGCCAGCAGCGTAGCCGGGGCTGGGGAAAAACTGTTTTTT. Residues: CASSVAGAGEKLFF.